A single sample gave rise to the 32 T cell receptor beta chains below, sequenced in a study of metastatic and nonmetastatic thyroid tumors. No patient had received any treatment before thyroid surgery. TCRdb reanalyzed the PCR reads with MiXCR. Of approximately 5,900 clones listed, 25% are singletons. Sequencing input: adjacent normal tissue. These receptors originate from a male donor with papillary thyroid cancer or a benign thyroid nodule (not recorded which). Some clones in this sample may be carry-over from other donors' samples.

In its sample, this clone is medium-sized. The chain links TRBV2 to TRBJ2-5; possible D gene TRBD1, 6 bases. V was clipped by 6 bases and J by 5 bases, with 10 bases between them. Germline CDR1 and CDR2: SNHLY and FYNNEI. The length of the CDR3 is 12 residues. The CDR3 loop is CASSRGSETQYF. CDR3 nucleotides: TGTGCCAGCAGCAGGGGTTCCGAGACCCAGTACTTC.

This clone was found a few times. The V and J genes are TRBV28 and TRBJ2-3, with D unclear. Trimming took 8 bases from V and 0 from J, leaving 6 bases between them. In germline, CDR1 is MDHEN, CDR2 SYDVKM. CDR3 length equals 12 residues. CDR3 in amino acids: CASWRSTDTQYF. For the CDR3, the DNA is TGTGCCAGCTGGCGGAGCACAGATACGCAGTATTTT.

By share, this clone ranks as medium-sized. V usage is TRBV15 and J usage is TRBJ1-3, with D perhaps matching TRBD1 (5 bases). Trimming pared 0 bases from V and 2 bases from J, leaving 8 bases between. Germline V CDR1 and CDR2: LNHNV, YYDKDF (reference sequence). This CDR3 has 15 residues. CDR3 in DNA: TGTGCCACCAGCAGAGATGTGGGGGCTGGAAACACCATATATTTT. Translated: CATSRDVGAGNTIYF.

Points on this clone: The sample carries other DNA sequences with the same CDR3. The gene calls are TRBV24-1 and TRBJ2-1; D possibly matches TRBD1 or TRBD2 (6 bases each). Germline V gene lookup returns CDR1 KGHDR and CDR2 SFDVKD. This CDR3 is built from 18 residues. V shed 2 bases and J shed 4 bases, with 20 bases lying between them. CDR3 bases: TGTGCCACCAGTGATTCATCCGGGACTGGGGGCCCTTACAATGAGCAGTTCTTC. Translating it yields CATSDSSGTGGPYNEQFF.

J is TRBJ2-7 and V is TRBV27, with D unresolved. The germline V gene encodes CDR1 MNHEY and CDR2 SMNVEV (reference sequence). CDR3 length: 13 amino acids. The V and J ends lost 2 bases and 2 bases respectively, with 7 bases between them. The CDR3 DNA follows: TGTGCCAGCAGTTTACGGAGTACCTACGAGCAGTACTTC. It encodes CASSLRSTYEQYF.

This clone is deemed medium-sized (0.01 to 0.1%). In DNA, the CDR3 is TGTGCCACCAGTGATTGGTCGGGGACCTACCGAAGCGATACGCAGTATTTT. It codes for CATSDWSGTYRSDTQYF. V is TRBV24-1 and J is TRBJ2-3; the D call may be TRBD1 or TRBD2 (5 bases each). Trimming left V 2 bases short and J 6 bases short, with 20 bases between. Germline lookup yields CDR1 KGHDR and CDR2 SFDVKD. The CDR3 runs 17 residues.

This clone is termed medium-sized (0.01 to 0.1%). The chain carries TRBV5-4 and TRBJ2-7, with 8 bases aligning to TRBD2. The trim removed 0 bases at V and 3 bases at J, leaving 5 bases unmatched. This CDR3 comprises 15 residues. Germline CDR1 reads SGHNT; CDR2 reads YYREEE (reference sequence). The chain's CDR3 is CASSLALAGRYEQYF. DNA for the CDR3: TGTGCCAGCAGCTTGGCTCTAGCGGGCCGCTACGAGCAGTACTTC.

This clone is termed medium-sized. V and J are TRBV5-1 and TRBJ2-7; 9 positions match TRBD1. The CDR3 is made up of 14 amino acids. The V segment lost 7 bases and the J segment 1 base; nucleotides outside the gene matches: 6. The germline CDR1 and CDR2 sequences are SGHRS and YFSETQ. The CDR3, as DNA: TGCGCCAGCGGGACAGGGACAGGGTCCTACGAGCAGTACTTC. This translates into CASGTGTGSYEQYF.

This clone was seen many times. The rearrangement uses TRBV27 and TRBJ2-7, with 11 nucleotides matching TRBD1. The CDR3 contains 14 residues. V lost 6 bases to trimming and J lost 6 bases; unmatched junction nucleotides: 7. Looked up from germline, CDR1 is MNHEY and CDR2 is SMNVEV (reference sequence). The CDR3 sequence is CASSLLGQGAEQYF. The CDR3 DNA reads TGTGCCAGCAGCCTCCTTGGACAGGGGGCCGAGCAGTACTTC.

This clone came up once. The chain couples TRBV20-1 to TRBJ1-2, with D maybe TRBD1 (5 bases). The CDR3 totals 12 residues. V dropped 6 bases and J dropped 5 bases, with 13 bases sitting between them. Per germline, CDR1 DFQATT and CDR2 SNEGSKA (reference sequence). The CDR3 nucleotides are TGCAGTGCGCGGGACGGGCCTTATGGCTACACCTTC. Translating it yields CSARDGPYGYTF.

This clone is medium-sized in the sample. J is TRBJ1-6 and V is TRBV12-3 or TRBV12-4; D perhaps matches TRBD1 (6 bases). The CDR3 runs 17 residues. Trimming pared 0 bases from V and 8 bases from J, leaving 17 bases between. The CDR3 coding sequence is TGTGCCAGCAGTTTAGCGCGTGGAATCAGGGGAGATTCACCCCTCCACTTT. Translation: CASSLARGIRGDSPLHF.

V is TRBV5-1 and J is TRBJ2-1; TRBD1 is a possible D gene (5 bases). The CDR3 is 16 amino acids. V lost 1 base and J lost 6, with 17 bases in between. Germline V gives CDR1 SGHRS, CDR2 YFSETQ. For the CDR3, the DNA is TGCGCCAGCAGCTTGATAGGGCAGGGTTTTCCCAATGAGCAGTTCTTC. Translating gives CASSLIGQGFPNEQFF.

This clone was observed a handful of times. This rearrangement joins TRBV20-1 to TRBJ2-7; D is perhaps TRBD2 (6 bases). This CDR3 contains 15 residues. In germline, CDR1 is DFQATT, CDR2 SNEGSKA (reference sequence). V was shortened by 6 bases and J by 0 bases, with 18 bases between the two germline ends. The CDR3, as DNA: TGCAGTGCCAGCAGCCGGGACGGGAGCTCCTACGAGCAGTACTTC. It is translated as CSASSRDGSSYEQYF.

A remark on this clone: Compared with germline, one end of the junction differs, possibly owing to a read error. V gene TRBV7-2 combines with J gene TRBJ1-4; D is possibly TRBD1 (6 bases). Germline values: CDR1 SGHTA, CDR2 FQGNSA. CDR3 length: 13 amino acids. The CDR3 loop is CANSFAGEEKLFF. CDR3 DNA: TGTGCCAACAGCTTCGCAGGGGAGGAAAAACTGTTTTTT.

This clone has at least ten counts. The gene calls are TRBV6-1 and TRBJ2-1, with TRBD2 as a possible D gene (5 bases). Germline values: CDR1 MNHNS, CDR2 SASEGT. With 1 base removed from V and 2 bases from J, the gap between germline ends came to 15 bases. The CDR3 sequence is 17 residues long. The CDR3 nucleotides are TGTGCCAGCAGTGAAGAGATGAGGACTTCGCCCTACAATGAGCAGTTCTTC. This sequence encodes CASSEEMRTSPYNEQFF.

The chain recombines TRBV28 with TRBJ2-2, with 8 bases lining up with TRBD2. The length of the CDR3 is 15 residues. The ends lost 4 bases at V and 5 bases at J; junction bases unmatched: 6. Germline CDR1 is MDHEN and CDR2 is SYDVKM. CDR3 residues: CASSSHGGGTGELFF. CDR3 bases: TGTGCCAGCAGTTCCCACGGGGGGGGGACCGGGGAGCTGTTTTTT.

This clone has a handful of counts. The chain combines TRBV28 with TRBJ1-5; D gene uncertain. Trimming removed 6 bases from V and 5 bases from J, with 17 bases in between. CDR1 and CDR2 (germline): MDHEN, SYDVKM. The CDR3 has 15 amino acids. CDR3: CASSPPRQSYQPQHF. The CDR3 DNA follows: TGTGCCAGCAGCCCCCCCCGGCAGTCCTATCAGCCCCAGCATTTT.

The chain recombines TRBV20-1 with TRBJ2-7; perhaps TRBD1 as D (5 bases). This CDR3 has 12 residues. Per the germline V gene, CDR1 is DFQATT and CDR2 is SNEGSKA (reference sequence). V lost 6 bases, J lost 4 bases, and 13 bases lay in between. CDR3 DNA sequence: TGCAGTGCAGGGGCCGCCCCTTACGAGCAGTACTTC. Translation gives CSAGAAPYEQYF.

A word on this clone: The junction differs from germline at one of its ends, possibly a read error. The chain is built from TRBV7-8 and TRBJ2-7, with 15 bases aligning to TRBD2. CDR3 size: 18 residues. The germline CDR1 and CDR2 sequences are SGHVS and FQNEAQ. CDR3 bases: TGTGCCGGCAGCCCCAGGACTAGCGGGGGGGCAAGCTCCTACGAGCAGTACTTC. Protein sequence: CAGSPRTSGGASSYEQYF.

This clone was detected ten times or more. This sample includes further DNA sequences coding for the same CDR3. This rearrangement joins TRBV7-8 to TRBJ1-1; D is undetermined. Germline V gene sequence: CDR1 SGHVS, CDR2 FQNEAQ. Trimming pared 8 bases from V and 0 bases from J, leaving 10 bases between. There are 13 residues in the CDR3. CDR3 amino acids: CASRGLMNTEAFF. In DNA form, the CDR3 reads TGTGCCAGCCGAGGACTAATGAACACTGAAGCTTTCTTT.

The chain is built from TRBV5-1 and TRBJ2-7, with 12 bases that match TRBD2. Trimming removed 0 bases from V and 4 bases from J; junction bases left unmatched: 2. CDR1 is SGHRS and CDR2 is YFSETQ in the germline V gene. The CDR3 has 15 residues. The DNA of the CDR3 is TGCGCCAGCAGCTTGGGGGGACTAGCGGGTTACGAGCAGTACTTC. Translated: CASSLGGLAGYEQYF.

This clone was seen a few times. The genes are TRBV6-1 and TRBJ2-7, with a possible D match to TRBD1 (6 bases). The germline V gene has CDR1 MNHNS and CDR2 SASEGT. V lost 7 bases and J lost 5, with 15 bases in between. This CDR3 spans 13 amino acids. CDR3 DNA: TGTGCCAGCAAACAGGGAGTTTCGGACGAGCAGTACTTC. This codes for CASKQGVSDEQYF.

This clone came up a few times. The chain combines TRBV6-2 or TRBV6-3 with TRBJ2-7; TRBD2 matches at 7 bases. CDR3 length: 16 residues. V was pared by 2 bases and J by 3 bases, with 10 bases of the junction left unmatched. CDR1 and CDR2 from the germline V gene are MNHEY and SVGEGT. The CDR3 DNA sequence: TGTGCCAGCAGTTACAACCGGGAGGTTGGGGGCTACGAGCAGTACTTC. Protein product: CASSYNREVGGYEQYF.

There are a few counts of this clone. The chain carries TRBV13 and TRBJ2-1; tentative D call: TRBD2 (7 bases). Per the germline V gene, CDR1 is PRHDT and CDR2 is FYEKMQ (reference sequence). The CDR3 totals 16 residues. V gave up 4 bases and J gave up 8 bases, with 21 bases separating them. CDR3 bases: TGTGCCAGCAGCTCAGGGAGGGTAAGGGGGTTTGATGAGCAGTTCTTC. It encodes CASSSGRVRGFDEQFF.

The rearrangement links TRBV20-1 to TRBJ1-2; D perhaps matches TRBD1 (5 bases). V was pared by 5 bases and J by 8 bases, with 27 bases between. The CDR3 runs to 16 residues. CDR1 and CDR2 (germline): DFQATT, SNEGSKA (reference sequence). The CDR3 DNA is TGCAGTGCTGCCACGGGGGAGCAGGCCCTCAAGGGGGGCTACACCTTC. This sequence encodes CSAATGEQALKGGYTF.

V and J are TRBV6-1 and TRBJ2-7; 7 bases map to TRBD1. Looked up from germline, CDR1 is MNHNS and CDR2 is SASEGT. The CDR3 extends over 14 amino acids. Unmatched junction bases numbered 4, after V lost 5 bases and J lost 0 bases. CDR3 sequence reads: CASSRQGGSYEQYF. Here the CDR3 DNA reads TGTGCCAGCAGTCGACAGGGTGGCTCCTACGAGCAGTACTTC.

The gene calls are TRBV11-3 and TRBJ2-1; 15 bases line up with TRBD2. Trimming cost V 1 base and J 7 bases; bases outside gene matches: 11. CDR1 SGHNT and CDR2 YENEEA come from the germline V gene. The CDR3 has 19 residues. The CDR3 DNA is TGTGCCAGCAGCTTAGGAGGGACTAGCGGGGGGTTGGCGTATAATGAGCAGTTCTTC. Its protein is CASSLGGTSGGLAYNEQFF.

The chain combines TRBV29-1 with TRBJ1-1; TRBD1 might be the D (5 bases). The germline V gene encodes CDR1 SQVTM and CDR2 ANQGSEA. Trimming removed 3 bases at V and 3 bases at J, with 11 bases between. CDR3 length: 13 amino acids. The CDR3 protein is CSVDRGWDTEAFF. In DNA, the CDR3 is TGCAGCGTTGATCGGGGGTGGGACACTGAAGCTTTCTTT.

This clone is medium-sized. The V and J genes are TRBV20-1 and TRBJ1-1; the match to TRBD1 covers 8 bases. The CDR3 is 14 residues long. Germline CDR1 is DFQATT and CDR2 is SNEGSKA (reference sequence). CDR3 nucleotides: TGCAGCCAGAACCCCGGACAGGGAAACACTGAAGCTTTCTTT. Its translation is CSQNPGQGNTEAFF.

The chain recombines TRBV6-1 with TRBJ1-1; 9 bases fit TRBD1. The CDR3 sequence is 14 residues long. The V gene's germline CDR1 is MNHNS and CDR2 SASEGT. Trimming took 6 bases from V and 3 from J; bases not matched to a gene: 5. CDR3 loop: CASSSQGADTEAFF. CDR3 nucleotides: TGTGCCAGCAGCTCACAGGGGGCTGACACTGAAGCTTTCTTT.

The CDR3 nucleotides read TGTGCCAGCAGTACTAACACCTTGAGCTCTGGAAACACCATATATTTT. It encodes CASSTNTLSSGNTIYF. The chain joins TRBV28 to TRBJ1-3; no definite D call. The CDR3 contains 16 residues. CDR1 MDHEN and CDR2 SYDVKM come from the germline V gene. V lost 5 bases, J lost 0 bases, and 14 bases lay in between. Full variable domain (remainder filled in from reference TRBV28 and TRBJ1-3): DVKVTQSSRYLVKRTGEKVFLECVQDMDHENMFWYRQDPGLGLRLIYFSYDVKMKEKGDIPEGYSVSREKKERFSLILESASTNQTSMYLCASSTNTLSSGNTIYFGEGSWLTVV.

This clone has a handful of counts. The chain joins TRBV7-2 to TRBJ2-5, with TRBD2 identical over 10 bases. This CDR3 is 15 amino acids long. The V segment lost 2 bases and the J segment 2 bases; nucleotides outside the gene matches: 2. Germline V gene data show CDR1 as SGHTA and CDR2 as FQGNSA. CDR3 bases: TGTGCCAGCAGCTTATCTAGCGGGGGTCAAGAGACCCAGTACTTC. Residues: CASSLSSGGQETQYF. Based on the CDR3 plus reference TRBV7-2 and TRBJ2-5, the full variable domain is GAGVSQSPSNKVTEKGKDVELRCDPISGHTALYWYRQSLGQGLEFLIYFQGNSAPDKSGLPSDRFSAERTGGSVSTLTIQRTQQEDSAVYLCASSLSSGGQETQYFGPGTRLLVL.